These T cell receptor beta chains were read from a single sample in a study of cytomegalovirus exposure and HLA in healthy donors. Some clones are missing from TCRdb's copy, which holds only in-frame ones; the method was immunoSEQ multiplex PCR. The sample holds about 240,000 clones; over 75% are singletons and the top ten take around 0.45%. Sequenced: PBMCs. The receptors derive from a boy younger than 18 in good health and CMV-seronegative. The CDR3 runs from the conserved cysteine through the conserved F or W. A D gene is named only where the DNA matches it firmly. For some rows the clone size is stated as once, few or many, or as a class when expanded; others skip it.

d_call	v_call	clone_size	j_call	cdr3_nt	cdr3_aa
TRBD2	TRBV7-2	-	TRBJ2-7	TGTGCCAGCAGCTCCGCCCCGGGGGGGCCCTACGAGCAGTACTTC	CASSSAPGGPYEQYF
-	TRBV2	-	TRBJ1-6	TGTGCCAGCAGTGATCTAACCGGACTCAGGGGATCACCCCTCCACTTT	CASSDLTGLRGSPLHF
TRBD1	TRBV15	-	TRBJ2-7	TGTGCCACCAGCAGGCACAGGACAGGGGACGAGCAGTACTTC	CATSRHRTGDEQYF
-	TRBV7-9	-	TRBJ2-6	TGTGCCAGCAGCTTAGCGGGCACCTCTGGGGCCAACGTCCTGACTTTC	CASSLAGTSGANVLTF
-	TRBV30	few	TRBJ2-7	TGTGCCTGGAGTGTAAAAACCGGCTACGGGTACGAGCAGTACTTC	CAWSVKTGYGYEQYF
TRBD1	TRBV6-5	-	TRBJ1-2	TGTGCCAGCAGTCGGCGGTCAGGGGGCTATGGCTACACCTTC	CASSRRSGGYGYTF
TRBD2	TRBV6-6	few	TRBJ2-1	TGTGCCAGCAGTTACGACACTAGCGGCAATGAGCAGTTCTTC	CASSYDTSGNEQFF
TRBD2	TRBV7-9	-	TRBJ2-5	TGTTCCAGCAGCTCACAGACTAGCGGGGGGCTGGAGACCCAGTACTTC	CSSSSQTSGGLETQYF
-	TRBV10-3	-	TRBJ1-1	TGTGCCATCAATCACAGGGCTTCCCCAAAGCTTAACACTGAAGCTTTCTTT	CAINHRASPKLNTEAFF
TRBD1	TRBV11-3	-	TRBJ1-3	TGTGCCAGCAGCCCGACAGGGAGAAACACCATATATTTT	CASSPTGRNTIYF
TRBD2	TRBV7-9	-	TRBJ2-2	TGTGCCAGCAGCCTACCCGAGGGTAGCGGGGACACCGGGGAGCTGTTTTTT	CASSLPEGSGDTGELFF
-	TRBV5-1	-	TRBJ1-1	TGCGCCAGCAGCCCCCTGGCCGAGAACACTGAAGCTTTCTTT	CASSPLAENTEAFF
TRBD2	TRBV5-1	-	TRBJ2-3	TGCGCCAGCAGCGCGACCACTAGCGGGGGGGCTAAAGATACGCAGTATTTT	CASSATTSGGAKDTQYF